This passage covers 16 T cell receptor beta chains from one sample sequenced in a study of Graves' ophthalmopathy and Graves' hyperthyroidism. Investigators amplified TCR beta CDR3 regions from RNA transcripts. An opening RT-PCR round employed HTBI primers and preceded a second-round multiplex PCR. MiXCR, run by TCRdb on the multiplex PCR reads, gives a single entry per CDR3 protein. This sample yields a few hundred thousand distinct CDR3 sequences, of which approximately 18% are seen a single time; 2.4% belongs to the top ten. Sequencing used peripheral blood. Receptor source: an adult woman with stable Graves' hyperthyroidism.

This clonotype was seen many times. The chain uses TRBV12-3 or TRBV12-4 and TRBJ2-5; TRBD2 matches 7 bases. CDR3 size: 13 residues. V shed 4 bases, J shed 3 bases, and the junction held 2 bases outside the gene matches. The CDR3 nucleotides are TGTGCCAGCAGTTCAAGCGGGGAAGAGACCCAGTACTTC. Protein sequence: CASSSSGEETQYF.

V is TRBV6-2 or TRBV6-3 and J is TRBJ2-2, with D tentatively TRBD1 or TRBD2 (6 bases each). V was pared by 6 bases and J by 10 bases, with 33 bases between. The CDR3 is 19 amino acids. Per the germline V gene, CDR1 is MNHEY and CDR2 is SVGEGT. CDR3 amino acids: CASSKGGSSPSNTGVELFF. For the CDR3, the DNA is TGTGCCAGCAGCAAAGGGGGGAGTAGCCCTTCGAACACCGGTGTGGAGCTGTTTTTT.

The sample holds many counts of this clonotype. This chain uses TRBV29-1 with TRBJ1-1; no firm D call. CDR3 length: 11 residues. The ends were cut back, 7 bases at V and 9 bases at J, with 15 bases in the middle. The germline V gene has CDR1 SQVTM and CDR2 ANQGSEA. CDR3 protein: CSDNSAEKAFF. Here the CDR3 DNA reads TGCAGCGATAATTCTGCAGAGAAAGCTTTCTTT.

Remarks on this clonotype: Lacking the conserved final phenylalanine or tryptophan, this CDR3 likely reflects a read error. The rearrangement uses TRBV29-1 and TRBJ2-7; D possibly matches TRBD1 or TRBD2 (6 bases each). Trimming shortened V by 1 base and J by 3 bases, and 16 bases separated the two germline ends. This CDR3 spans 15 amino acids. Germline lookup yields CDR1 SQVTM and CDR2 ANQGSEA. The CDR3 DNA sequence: TGCAGCGTTGAAGTCAGTACAGGGCGGGACTACGAGCAGTACTAC. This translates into CSVEVSTGRDYEQYY.

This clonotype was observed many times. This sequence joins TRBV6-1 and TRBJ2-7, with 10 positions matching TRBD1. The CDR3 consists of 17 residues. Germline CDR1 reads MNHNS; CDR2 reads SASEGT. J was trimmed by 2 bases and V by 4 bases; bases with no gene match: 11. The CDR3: CASSAGWRGQGTYEQYF. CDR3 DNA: TGTGCCAGCAGTGCCGGTTGGAGGGGACAGGGGACCTACGAGCAGTACTTC.

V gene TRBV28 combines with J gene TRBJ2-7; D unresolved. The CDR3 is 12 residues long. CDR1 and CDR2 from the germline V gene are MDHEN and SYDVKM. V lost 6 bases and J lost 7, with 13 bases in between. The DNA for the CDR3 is TGTGCCAGCAGCTCGGGCCTAGATGAGCAGTACTTC. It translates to CASSSGLDEQYF.

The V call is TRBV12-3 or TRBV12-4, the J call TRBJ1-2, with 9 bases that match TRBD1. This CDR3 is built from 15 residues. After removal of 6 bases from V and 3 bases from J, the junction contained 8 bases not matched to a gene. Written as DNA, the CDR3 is TGTGCCAGCAGCTCCGGGACAGGGCGGTACTATGGCTACACCTTC. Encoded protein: CASSSGTGRYYGYTF.

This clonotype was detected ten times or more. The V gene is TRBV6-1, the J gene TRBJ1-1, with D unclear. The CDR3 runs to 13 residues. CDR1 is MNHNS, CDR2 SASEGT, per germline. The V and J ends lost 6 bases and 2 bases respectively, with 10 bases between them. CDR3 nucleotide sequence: TGTGCCAGCAGCCCCGGAGATAACACTGAAGCTTTCTTT. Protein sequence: CASSPGDNTEAFF.

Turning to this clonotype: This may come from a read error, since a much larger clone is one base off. CDR3 DNA: TGTGCCAGCAGTTCCGAGGGACAGGGGAAATCTGAAGCTTGCTTT. Translated, it gives CASSSEGQGKSEACF. This sequence joins TRBV28 and TRBJ1-1; 10 bases map to TRBD1. Germline V lookup: CDR1 MDHEN, CDR2 SYDVKM. CDR3 size: 15 residues.

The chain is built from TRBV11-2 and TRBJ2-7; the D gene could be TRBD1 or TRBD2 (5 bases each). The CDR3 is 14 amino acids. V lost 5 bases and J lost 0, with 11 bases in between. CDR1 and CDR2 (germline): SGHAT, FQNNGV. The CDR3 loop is CASSEGRISYEQYF. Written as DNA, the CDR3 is TGTGCCAGCAGCGAGGGACGCATCTCCTACGAGCAGTACTTC. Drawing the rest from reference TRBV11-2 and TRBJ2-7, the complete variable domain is EAGVAQSPRYKIIEKRQSVAFWCNPISGHATLYWYQQILGQGPKLLIQFQNNGVVDDSQLPKDRFSAERLKGVDSTLKIQPAKLEDSAVYLCASSEGRISYEQYFGPGTRLTVT.

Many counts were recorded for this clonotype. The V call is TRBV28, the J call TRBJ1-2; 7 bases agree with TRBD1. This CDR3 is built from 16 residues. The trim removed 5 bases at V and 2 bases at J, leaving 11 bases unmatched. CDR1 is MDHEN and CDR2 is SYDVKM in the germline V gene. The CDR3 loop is CASSPRRGGANYGYTF. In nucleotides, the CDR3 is TGTGCCAGCAGTCCGCGACGAGGGGGCGCCAACTATGGCTACACCTTC.

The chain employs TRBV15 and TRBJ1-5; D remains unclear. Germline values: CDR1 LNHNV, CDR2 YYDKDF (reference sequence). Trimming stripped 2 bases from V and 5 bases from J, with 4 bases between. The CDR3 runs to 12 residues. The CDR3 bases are TGTGCCACCAGCAGAAAGTATCAGCCCCAGCATTTT. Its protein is CATSRKYQPQHF.

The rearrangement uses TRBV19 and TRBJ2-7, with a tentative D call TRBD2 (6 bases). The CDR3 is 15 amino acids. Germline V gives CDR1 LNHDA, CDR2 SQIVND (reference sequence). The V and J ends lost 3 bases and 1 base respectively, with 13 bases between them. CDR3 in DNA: TGTGCCAGTAGTATGGGGCTAGCGCTATCCTACGAGCAGTACTTC. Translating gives CASSMGLALSYEQYF.

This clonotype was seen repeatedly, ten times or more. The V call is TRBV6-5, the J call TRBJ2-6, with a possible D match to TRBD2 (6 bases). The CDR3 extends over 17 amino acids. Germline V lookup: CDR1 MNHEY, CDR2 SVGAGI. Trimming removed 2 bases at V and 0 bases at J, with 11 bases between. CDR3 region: CASSYAGTLSGANVLTF. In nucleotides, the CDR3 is TGTGCCAGCAGTTACGCGGGAACTCTCTCTGGGGCCAACGTCCTGACTTTC.

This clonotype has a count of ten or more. CDR3 DNA: TGTGCCAGCAGTGAAGGACCGCGGAGCTCCTACGAGCAGTACTTC. Protein sequence: CASSEGPRSSYEQYF. This chain joins TRBV6-1 and TRBJ2-7; no reliable D call. Trimming removed 1 base from V and 0 bases from J, with 10 bases in between. The germline CDR1 and CDR2 sequences are MNHNS and SASEGT. The CDR3 runs to 15 residues.

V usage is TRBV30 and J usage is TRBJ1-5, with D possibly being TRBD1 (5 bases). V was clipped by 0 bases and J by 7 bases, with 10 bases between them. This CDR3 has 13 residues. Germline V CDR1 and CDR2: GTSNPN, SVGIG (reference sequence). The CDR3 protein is CAWSVGASQPQHF. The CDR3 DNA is TGTGCCTGGAGTGTAGGGGCAAGCCAGCCCCAGCATTTT.